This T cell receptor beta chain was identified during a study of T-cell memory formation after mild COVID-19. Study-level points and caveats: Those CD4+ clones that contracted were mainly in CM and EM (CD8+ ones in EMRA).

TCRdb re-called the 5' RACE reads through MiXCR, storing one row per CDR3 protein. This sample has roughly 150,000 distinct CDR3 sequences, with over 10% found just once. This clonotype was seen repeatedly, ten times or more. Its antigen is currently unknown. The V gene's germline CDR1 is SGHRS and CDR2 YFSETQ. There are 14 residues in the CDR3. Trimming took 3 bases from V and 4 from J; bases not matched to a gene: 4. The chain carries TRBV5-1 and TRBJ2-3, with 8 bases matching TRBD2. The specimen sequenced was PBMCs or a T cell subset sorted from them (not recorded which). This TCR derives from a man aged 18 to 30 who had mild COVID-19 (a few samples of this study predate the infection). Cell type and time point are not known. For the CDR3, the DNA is TGCGCCAGCAGCTCGATGACTAGCGCAGATACGCAGTATTTT. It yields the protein CASSSMTSADTQYF.